These 25 T cell receptor beta chains share one sample of origin, sequenced in a study of molecular identifiers for immune sequencing clone quantification. Using its own MiXCR run on the PCR reads, TCRdb lists one record per CDR3 protein. Among hundreds of thousands of distinct CDR3 sequences listed, roughly 23% were seen once. The sample taken for sequencing was naive CD8+ T cells from blood, with Jurkat cell RNA spiked in. As to subset: FACS-sorted CD8+CD4-CCR7+CD45RA+ naive T cells. These receptors were taken from a human donor in good health. Some libraries in this study had Jurkat cell RNA spiked in.

The chain recombines TRBV4-1 with TRBJ2-2; D remains unclear. Trimming took 1 base from V and 4 from J, leaving 7 bases between them. Germline CDR1 is MGHRA and CDR2 is YSYEKL. There are 14 residues in the CDR3. The CDR3 region is CASSQVPSTGELFF. The CDR3, as DNA: TGCGCCAGCAGCCAAGTCCCGAGCACCGGGGAGCTGTTTTTT.

The chain uses TRBV3-1 and TRBJ2-3; no clear D. Trimming stripped 0 bases from V and 5 bases from J, with 18 bases between. Germline V gene lookup returns CDR1 LGHDT and CDR2 YNNKEL (reference sequence). This CDR3 spans 17 amino acids. This CDR3 is CASSQDPLTPTIDTQYF. As DNA, the CDR3 is TGTGCCAGCAGCCAAGATCCATTGACCCCCACCATAGATACGCAGTATTTT.

The chain uses TRBV11-2 and TRBJ2-1; the match to TRBD2 covers 13 bases. The germline gives CDR1 SGHAT, CDR2 FQNNGV. The trim removed 3 bases at V and 0 bases at J, leaving 8 bases unmatched. This CDR3 comprises 19 residues. The chain's CDR3 is CASSLGGLAGPSSYNEQFF. CDR3 DNA sequence: TGTGCCAGCAGCTTGGGGGGACTAGCGGGGCCGAGCTCCTACAATGAGCAGTTCTTC.

The gene calls are TRBV9 and TRBJ2-4; 8 positions match TRBD2. Germline-derived CDR1 and CDR2 are SGDLS and YYNGEE. This CDR3 has 15 amino acids. V shed 0 bases, J shed 7 bases, and the junction held 6 bases outside the gene matches. CDR3 loop: CASSVAGLGHNIQYF. CDR3 bases: TGTGCCAGCAGCGTAGCGGGACTAGGCCATAACATTCAGTACTTC.

This chain links TRBV18 with TRBJ1-3; no reliable D call. The CDR3 totals 15 residues. V lost 6 bases to trimming and J lost 0 bases, with 12 bases between them. CDR1 is KGHSH and CDR2 is LQKENI in the germline V gene. CDR3 sequence: CASSPDASSGNTIYF. CDR3 nucleotide sequence: TGTGCCAGCTCTCCGGACGCGAGCTCTGGAAACACCATATATTTT. The entire variable domain, with the rest obtained from reference TRBV18 and TRBJ1-3, is as follows: NAGVMQNPRHLVRRRGQEARLRCSPMKGHSHVYWYRQLPEEGLKFMVYLQKENIIDESGMPKERFSAEFPKEGPSILRIQQVVRGDSAAYFCASSPDASSGNTIYFGEGSWLTVV.

The genes are TRBV27 and TRBJ2-2; weak D call: TRBD2 (6 bases). CDR1 and CDR2 from the germline V gene are MNHEY and SMNVEV (reference sequence). The CDR3 has 15 amino acids. V was shortened by 2 bases and J by 6 bases, with 13 bases between the two germline ends. CDR3 region: CASSLIGSLSGELFF. The CDR3 nucleotides are TGTGCCAGCAGTTTAATCGGGAGCTTGTCCGGGGAGCTGTTTTTT.

Notes on this clonotype: This could be a read error, since a much larger clone is one nucleotide away. The chain links TRBV7-2 to TRBJ2-1, with D perhaps matching TRBD2 (6 bases). Trimming cost V 2 bases and J 0 bases, with 17 bases left between them. Germline CDR1 and CDR2: SGHTA and FQGNSA. CDR3 length equals 18 residues. The DNA for the CDR3 is TGTGCCAGCAGCTTAAAGTTAATTAGCGGTTTCTCCTACAATGAGCAGTTCTTC. This encodes CASSLKLISGFSYNEQFF.

This clonotype was recorded a few times. The chain employs TRBV7-9 and TRBJ1-3, with D possibly being TRBD1 (6 bases). Trimming shortened V by 1 base and J by 0 bases, and 16 bases separated the two germline ends. CDR1 and CDR2 (germline): SEHNR, FQNEAQ (reference sequence). This CDR3 is 18 amino acids long. This CDR3 reads CASSLVPPQGSSGNTIYF. Written as DNA, the CDR3 is TGTGCCAGCAGCTTAGTCCCCCCCCAGGGGAGCTCTGGAAACACCATATATTTT.

There are a few counts of this clonotype. The chain has TRBV14 and TRBJ1-6; D unresolved. Germline V gene data show CDR1 as SGHDN and CDR2 as FVKESK. Trimming pared 4 bases from V and 7 bases from J, leaving 11 bases between. The CDR3 covers 14 residues. CDR3 amino acids: CASSPLDGNSPLHF. In DNA, the CDR3 is TGTGCCAGCAGCCCCCTGGACGGGAATTCACCCCTCCACTTT.

The J gene is TRBJ2-7, the V gene TRBV5-4, with 11 bases that match TRBD2. Per the germline V gene, CDR1 is SGHNT and CDR2 is YYREEE (reference sequence). The CDR3 runs to 15 residues. Trimming at V came to 5 bases and at J to 5 bases, leaving 9 bases not matched to a gene. The DNA for the CDR3 is TGTGCCAGCAGGTCTGTGACTAGCGGGAACCACGAGCAGTACTTC. It specifies CASRSVTSGNHEQYF.

This clonotype came up a few times. The rearrangement joins TRBV29-1 to TRBJ2-1, with a weak D call TRBD2 (5 bases). From germline, CDR1 is SQVTM and CDR2 ANQGSEA. This CDR3 has 14 residues. V was shortened by 4 bases and J by 5 bases, with 15 bases between the two germline ends. The CDR3 DNA reads TGCAGCGTTGGTACAGCCAGACTAAACAATGAGCAGTTCTTC. Translated, it gives CSVGTARLNNEQFF.

This clonotype occurred a few times. The V and J genes are TRBV4-3 and TRBJ1-4, with D perhaps matching TRBD1 (5 bases). The CDR3 is made up of 16 amino acids. The germline CDR1 and CDR2 sequences are LGHNA and YSLEER. Trimming shortened V by 0 bases and J by 1 base, and 9 bases separated the two germline ends. CDR3 loop: CASSQDGQGTNEKLFF. In DNA form, the CDR3 reads TGCGCCAGCAGCCAAGATGGTCAGGGAACTAATGAAAAACTGTTTTTT.

This clonotype was seen a handful of times. The chain employs TRBV12-3 or TRBV12-4 and TRBJ2-7, with no clear D. Trimming removed 5 bases at V and 2 bases at J, with 13 bases between. This CDR3 has 14 residues. CDR3 protein: CASSPRFTAYEQYF. The CDR3 DNA follows: TGTGCCAGCAGTCCACGTTTCACCGCCTACGAGCAGTACTTC.

This clonotype was detected ten times or more. The V call is TRBV28, the J call TRBJ2-7; D possibly corresponds to TRBD1 (5 bases). Germline CDR1 reads MDHEN; CDR2 reads SYDVKM. V was cut by 5 bases and J by 2 bases, with 13 bases left in between. The CDR3 sequence is 14 residues long. CDR3 sequence reads: CASSTQTATYEQYF. The CDR3 DNA is TGTGCCAGCAGTACTCAGACAGCCACCTACGAGCAGTACTTC.

The table lists this clonotype with many counts. The V gene is TRBV19, the J gene TRBJ2-7; tentatively, D is TRBD2 (5 bases). Trimming removed 3 bases at V and 2 bases at J, with 8 bases between. From germline, CDR1 is LNHDA and CDR2 SQIVND (reference sequence). The CDR3 spans 13 residues. CDR3 DNA sequence: TGTGCCAGTAGTATGGCCGGGGCCTACGAGCAGTACTTC. Residues: CASSMAGAYEQYF.

The chain couples TRBV7-9 to TRBJ2-1; unclear D gene. This CDR3 is 14 amino acids long. The V gene lost 5 bases and the J gene lost 2 bases, with 10 bases spanning the gap. Germline lookup yields CDR1 SEHNR and CDR2 FQNEAQ (reference sequence). The chain's CDR3 is CASSVGSPYNEQFF. DNA of the CDR3: TGTGCCAGCAGCGTCGGGTCGCCCTACAATGAGCAGTTCTTC.

Turning to this clonotype: This clone may be a read error of a much larger clone one base away. The chain combines TRBV7-9 with TRBJ2-5; D possibly corresponds to TRBD2 (6 bases). The CDR3 totals 13 residues. CDR1 is SEHNR and CDR2 is FQNEAQ in the germline V gene (reference sequence). The CDR3 sequence: CAGSLGSRETQYF. CDR3 in DNA: TGTGCCGGCAGCCTCGGGAGCAGAGAGACCCAGTACTTC.

This rearrangement joins TRBV12-3 or TRBV12-4 to TRBJ1-1; 7 nucleotides agree with TRBD1. V gave up 5 bases and J gave up 4 bases; unmatched junction bases: 10. The CDR3 is 15 residues long. The CDR3 loop reads CASSPRQGLGTEAFF. In DNA form, the CDR3 reads TGTGCCAGCAGTCCCCGACAGGGACTGGGCACTGAAGCTTTCTTT.

The chain has TRBV7-2 and TRBJ2-7; D is uncertain. The CDR3 spans 13 residues. Germline CDR1 is SGHTA and CDR2 is FQGNSA. Trimming took 5 bases from V and 2 from J, leaving 10 bases between them. The chain's CDR3 is CASSTDGTYEQYF. In nucleotides, the CDR3 is TGTGCCAGCAGCACGGACGGTACCTACGAGCAGTACTTC.

The chain uses TRBV28 and TRBJ2-2, with D possibly matching TRBD2 (6 bases). V was shortened by 3 bases and J by 4 bases, with 15 bases between the two germline ends. The CDR3 is 16 residues long. Per the germline V gene, CDR1 is MDHEN and CDR2 is SYDVKM. CDR3 in amino acids: CASSFLGGTATGELFF. As DNA, the CDR3 is TGTGCCAGCAGTTTCTTGGGCGGGACCGCCACCGGGGAGCTGTTTTTT.

The V and J genes are TRBV6-5 and TRBJ2-7, with D perhaps matching TRBD1 (5 bases). Germline V gene lookup returns CDR1 MNHEY and CDR2 SVGAGI. This CDR3 is 14 amino acids long. The V gene lost 2 bases and the J gene lost 3 bases, with 11 bases spanning the gap. The CDR3: CASSYGAGFYEQYF. The CDR3 DNA sequence: TGTGCCAGCAGTTACGGTGCAGGGTTCTACGAGCAGTACTTC.

To note about this clonotype: Since a much larger clone is just one base distant, this may be a read error. The J gene is TRBJ2-7, the V gene TRBV5-6, with D unclear. The CDR3 spans 13 residues. V was pared by 0 bases and J by 3 bases, with 7 bases between. Germline V gene data show CDR1 as SGHDT and CDR2 as YYEEEE. The CDR3, as DNA: TGTGCCAGCAGCTTGGTCTGGGACTACGAGCAGTACTTC. Its protein product is CASSLVWDYEQYF.

The table lists this clonotype with many counts. The chain employs TRBV9 and TRBJ1-1; D unresolved. Germline loops: CDR1 SGDLS, CDR2 YYNGEE. The CDR3 spans 13 residues. V was trimmed by 0 bases and J by 8 bases, leaving 11 bases between them. DNA for the CDR3: TGTGCCAGCAGCGTAGTATCACAGCCCGAAGCTTTCTTT. Translated: CASSVVSQPEAFF.

This clonotype was seen only a few times. The V and J genes are TRBV6-2 or TRBV6-3 and TRBJ2-7; no clear D gene. V was pared by 2 bases and J by 2 bases, with 10 bases between. The CDR3 contains 14 residues. In germline, CDR1 is MNHEY, CDR2 SVGEGT. This CDR3 reads CASSYRADTYEQYF. CDR3 in DNA: TGTGCCAGCAGTTACCGGGCGGATACCTACGAGCAGTACTTC.

This clonotype has a count of ten or more. This chain links TRBV6-2 or TRBV6-3 with TRBJ2-2, with a weak D call TRBD1 (5 bases). The germline V gene has CDR1 MNHEY and CDR2 SVGEGT. The CDR3 length is 15 residues. Trimming took off 10 bases at V and 5 bases at J, with 20 bases between the two ends. CDR3 protein: CATSGWEGETGELFF. The CDR3, as DNA: TGTGCCACCTCCGGTTGGGAAGGGGAAACCGGGGAGCTGTTTTTT.